The 27 T cell receptor beta chains below come from one sample, sequenced in a study of T cell changes during pregnancy in multiple sclerosis. Libraries were prepared by immunoSEQ multiplex PCR; TCRdb keeps only in-frame clonotypes and omits some of them. The sample lists 65,000 to 85,000 clones; about nine tenths were seen once. Sequencing used CD4+ T cells from peripheral blood mononuclear cells, obtained after pregnancy. Receptors were obtained from a female donor with multiple sclerosis, enrolled in a pregnancy study.

The genes are TRBV28 and TRBJ2-7; maybe TRBD2 (5 bases). Between the trimmed V and J ends, which lost 8 bases and 2 bases, there was a span of 16 bases. CDR3 length equals 14 residues. Looked up from germline, CDR1 is MDHEN and CDR2 is SYDVKM. The CDR3 spells CASQIGGATYEQYF. The DNA of the CDR3 is TGTGCCAGCCAGATCGGAGGTGCAACCTACGAGCAGTACTTC.

The count of this clone is one. The CDR3 protein is CASRGGLHYEQYF. For the CDR3, the DNA is TGCGCCAGCCGCGGGGGGCTCCATTACGAGCAGTACTTC. The chain carries TRBV5-1 and TRBJ2-7, with 8 bases aligning to TRBD2. Trimming removed 7 bases from V and 4 bases from J; junction bases left unmatched: 7. The CDR3 runs to 13 residues. CDR1 and CDR2 (germline): SGHRS, YFSETQ.

The rearrangement joins TRBV19 to TRBJ1-3; D remains ambiguous. The germline V gene has CDR1 LNHDA and CDR2 SQIVND (reference sequence). The V gene lost 10 bases and the J gene lost 4 bases, with 14 bases spanning the gap. The CDR3 extends over 13 amino acids. CDR3 region: CATNPTGGNTIYF. The DNA of the CDR3 is TGTGCCACTAACCCGACCGGGGGAAACACCATATATTTT.

The rearrangement uses TRBV9 and TRBJ2-1; possible D gene TRBD2, 6 bases. Germline loops: CDR1 SGDLS, CDR2 YYNGEE. Trimming left V 4 bases short and J 0 bases short, with 23 bases between. The CDR3 runs 19 residues. The CDR3 nucleotides read TGTGCCAGCAGCCCCCGAGGGAGGTCGAATTGGGGCTCCTACAATGAGCAGTTCTTC. Translated, it gives CASSPRGRSNWGSYNEQFF. Based on the CDR3 plus reference TRBV9 and TRBJ2-1, the full variable domain is DSGVTQTPKHLITATGQRVTLRCSPRSGDLSVYWYQQSLDQGLQFLIQYYNGEERAKGNILERFSAQQFPDLHSELNLSSLELGDSALYFCASSPRGRSNWGSYNEQFFGPGTRLTVL.

The V gene is TRBV5-7, the J gene TRBJ1-5, with a tentative D call TRBD1 (5 bases). TRBV5-7 is reported as an ORF; its role is uncertain. The CDR3 consists of 14 residues. V dropped 4 bases and J dropped 3 bases, with 11 bases sitting between them. Written as DNA, the CDR3 is TGTGCCAGCAGCCCGGCAGGGTACAATCAGCCCCAGCATTTT. Translated, it gives CASSPAGYNQPQHF.

This sequence joins TRBV28 and TRBJ1-5; D may be TRBD1 (5 bases). CDR1 and CDR2 from the germline V gene are MDHEN and SYDVKM. The CDR3 covers 15 residues. V was cut by 7 bases and J by 4 bases, with 17 bases left in between. The CDR3 protein is CASTPWGVVNQPQHF. CDR3 nucleotide sequence: TGTGCCAGCACCCCTTGGGGGGTCGTTAATCAGCCCCAGCATTTT.

The V and J genes are TRBV20-1 and TRBJ2-2, with D perhaps matching TRBD1 (5 bases). The CDR3 length is 11 residues. V lost 6 bases, J lost 3 bases, and 5 bases lay in between. The V gene's germline CDR1 is DFQATT and CDR2 SNEGSKA (reference sequence). For the CDR3, the DNA is TGCAGTGCAGGGGACACCGGGGAGCTGTTTTTT. Protein product: CSAGDTGELFF.

The chain joins TRBV27 to TRBJ1-1; no clear D gene. CDR3 length: 15 amino acids. V was shortened by 5 bases and J by 4 bases, with 17 bases between the two germline ends. Germline CDR1 is MNHEY and CDR2 is SMNVEV (reference sequence). CDR3 loop: CASSKQIGSSTEAFF. The CDR3 nucleotides are TGTGCCAGCAGTAAACAAATAGGGAGTAGCACTGAAGCTTTCTTT.

The chain combines TRBV2 with TRBJ2-1; tentatively, D is TRBD2 (6 bases). The V end was cut by 3 bases, the J end by 1 base, with 19 bases between. The germline V gene has CDR1 SNHLY and CDR2 FYNNEI. CDR3 size: 18 residues. CDR3 sequence: CASSDPTAGPRSYNEQFF. In DNA, the CDR3 is TGTGCCAGCAGTGATCCCACGGCGGGACCAAGGTCCTACAATGAGCAGTTCTTC.

The chain uses TRBV5-4 and TRBJ2-2; D possibly corresponds to TRBD2 (5 bases). Germline assignment: CDR1 SGHNT and CDR2 YYREEE (reference sequence). V gave up 10 bases and J gave up 2 bases, with 18 bases separating them. The CDR3 loop spans 15 amino acids. CDR3 DNA sequence: TGTGCCTATCGGAGGCCGGAGTTCAACACCGGGGAGCTGTTTTTT. Translation gives CAYRRPEFNTGELFF.

CDR3 nucleotides: TGTGCCACCAGCAGAGACCTATCCTCCTACTCTGGGGCCAACGTCCTGACTTTC. This sequence encodes CATSRDLSSYSGANVLTF. The rearrangement links TRBV15 to TRBJ2-6; D is uncertain. CDR3 length equals 18 residues. V was trimmed by 0 bases and J by 0 bases, leaving 12 bases between them. Germline values: CDR1 LNHNV, CDR2 YYDKDF (reference sequence).

The V gene is TRBV6-6, the J gene TRBJ1-5; D is unclear. The CDR3 runs 13 residues. The germline V and J ends were trimmed by 6 bases and 2 bases, with 8 bases remaining between them. Per germline, CDR1 MNHNY and CDR2 SVGAGI (reference sequence). CDR3 coding DNA: TGTGCCAGCAGCCTCAGTGGCAATCAGCCCCAGCATTTT. Amino acids: CASSLSGNQPQHF.

The rearrangement uses TRBV6-1 and TRBJ1-4; D remains ambiguous. V gave up 9 bases and J gave up 0 bases, with 11 bases separating them. The germline V gene has CDR1 MNHNS and CDR2 SASEGT. This CDR3 has 14 amino acids. The CDR3 region has the DNA TGTGCCAGTTCAGCGTCTGCAACTAATGAAAAACTGTTTTTT. The encoded protein is CASSASATNEKLFF.

This clone appeared a single time. The chain combines TRBV5-5 with TRBJ1-2; 9 positions match TRBD1. This CDR3 has 15 residues. V was clipped by 4 bases and J by 1 base; unmatched bases: 5. CDR1 is SGHKS, CDR2 YYEKEE, per germline (reference sequence). CDR3 in amino acids: CASSPRTGDNYGYTF. The CDR3 nucleotides read TGTGCCAGCAGCCCCCGGACAGGGGATAACTATGGCTACACCTTC. The variable domain in full, with the rest retrieved from reference TRBV5-5 and TRBJ1-2, is DAGVTQSPTHLIKTRGQQVTLRCSPISGHKSVSWYQQVLGQGPQFIFQYYEKEERGRGNFPDRFSARQFPNYSSELNVNALLLGDSALYLCASSPRTGDNYGYTFGSGTRLTVV.

V usage is TRBV30 and J usage is TRBJ2-7; D is possibly TRBD2 (6 bases). The V gene's germline CDR1 is GTSNPN and CDR2 SVGIG (reference sequence). There are 14 residues in the CDR3. Trimming took 3 bases from V and 3 from J, leaving 15 bases between them. CDR3 coding DNA: TGTGCCTGGAGGCCGGGACTCGAGAACTACGAGCAGTACTTC. Amino acid sequence: CAWRPGLENYEQYF.

The gene calls are TRBV4-2 and TRBJ2-7; tentatively, D is TRBD2 (6 bases). CDR3 length equals 14 residues. CDR1 is LGHNA and CDR2 is YNFKEQ in the germline V gene. V gave up 5 bases and J gave up 1 base, with 12 bases separating them. The CDR3 here is CASSFQEGSYEQYF. CDR3 in DNA: TGTGCCAGCAGCTTCCAGGAGGGTTCCTACGAGCAGTACTTC.

The rearrangement uses TRBV10-3 and TRBJ2-3; 7 positions agree with TRBD1. J gave up 4 bases and V 8 bases, and 6 bases lay outside the gene matches. The germline CDR1 and CDR2 sequences are ENHRY and SYGVKD. The CDR3 is made up of 13 amino acids. Here the CDR3 reads CAIRAGGADTQYF. In DNA form, the CDR3 reads TGTGCCATCCGGGCAGGGGGTGCAGATACGCAGTATTTT.

The rearrangement links TRBV5-8 to TRBJ2-5; perhaps TRBD1 as D (7 bases). The V gene's germline CDR1 is SGHTS and CDR2 YDEGEE. The V end lost 3 bases, the J end lost 5 bases, and 20 bases lay between the germline ends. This CDR3 is built from 16 residues. CDR3 sequence reads: CASSSRGGGIGETQYF. CDR3 DNA sequence: TGTGCCAGCAGCTCGCGAGGAGGGGGCATAGGGGAGACCCAGTACTTC.

The CDR3 sequence: CAWSGGQDPNYGYTF. In DNA, the CDR3 is TGTGCCTGGAGCGGGGGACAGGACCCCAACTATGGCTACACCTTC. The chain is built from TRBV30 and TRBJ1-2, with TRBD1 matching over 8 bases. Germline V lookup: CDR1 GTSNPN, CDR2 SVGIG (reference sequence). There are 15 residues in the CDR3. The J segment lost 2 bases and the V segment lost 3 bases, leaving 8 bases of the junction unmatched.

This chain connects TRBV5-1 to TRBJ1-1; 7 bases are a match to TRBD1. CDR1 and CDR2 from the germline V gene are SGHRS and YFSETQ. The junction had 10 bases not matched to a gene; V was cut back by 4 bases and J by 1 base. The CDR3 consists of 16 residues. The CDR3 region has the DNA TGCGCCAGCAGCCTGGGGACAGCAAGGAGGAACACTGAAGCTTTCTTT. Amino acid sequence: CASSLGTARRNTEAFF. Variable domain in full (rest from reference TRBV5-1 and TRBJ1-1): KAGVTQTPRYLIKTRGQQVTLSCSPISGHRSVSWYQQTPGQGLQFLFEYFSETQRNKGNFPGRFSGRQFSNSRSEMNVSTLELGDSALYLCASSLGTARRNTEAFFGQGTRLTVV.

This clone was seen once. The chain uses TRBV6-1 and TRBJ1-2, with D perhaps matching TRBD1 (6 bases). This CDR3 is built from 12 residues. The germline V gene encodes CDR1 MNHNS and CDR2 SASEGT. Trimming cost V 8 bases and J 3 bases, with 10 bases left between them. CDR3 nucleotide sequence: TGTGCCAGCGGGTACAGGGACTATGGCTACACCTTC. Encoded protein: CASGYRDYGYTF.

This chain joins TRBV7-2 and TRBJ2-7, with 7 bases aligning to TRBD1. Losses at the gene ends were 6 bases for V and 5 bases for J; bases not matched to a gene: 7. The CDR3 length is 13 residues. Germline V gene sequence: CDR1 SGHTA, CDR2 FQGNSA. As DNA, the CDR3 is TGTGCCAGCAGTAAAGACAGGGACCACGAGCAGTACTTC. Its translation is CASSKDRDHEQYF.

This clone is a singleton in its sample. The chain uses TRBV6-6 and TRBJ1-4, with D tentatively TRBD1 (5 bases). The CDR3 length is 16 residues. Germline CDR1 is MNHNY and CDR2 is SVGAGI (reference sequence). Deletions cut 6 bases from V and 6 bases from J, with 20 bases between. CDR3 loop: CASSLSRHRGDEKLFF. CDR3 sequence (DNA): TGTGCCAGCAGCCTTTCGCGACACCGGGGGGATGAAAAACTGTTTTTT.

This chain joins TRBV2 and TRBJ2-3, with TRBD2 as a possible D gene (7 bases). This CDR3 has 14 amino acids. Looked up from germline, CDR1 is SNHLY and CDR2 is FYNNEI. Between the trimmed V and J ends, which lost 3 bases and 6 bases, there was a span of 13 bases. The CDR3 nucleotides read TGTGCCAGCAGTGAGGGGGGGGCGCGGGATACGCAGTATTTT. Its protein is CASSEGGARDTQYF.

This clone showed up just once. No DNA is shown, since the ends of the CDR3 on it are uncertain; the CDR3 is the one TCRdb lists. The chain carries TRBV5-6 and TRBJ2-7; no DNA check was done on the table's D call, TRBD1. Germline assignment: CDR1 SGHDT and CDR2 YYEEEE. The CDR3 spans 12 residues, counting both ends. This CDR3 reads CASSFGTGNTYF.

The chain joins TRBV5-1 to TRBJ2-1; 8 nucleotides match TRBD2. Looked up from germline, CDR1 is SGHRS and CDR2 is YFSETQ. The CDR3 covers 16 residues. V lost 0 bases and J lost 5; bases outside the gene matches: 7. This CDR3 is CASSLDTGGPNNEQFF. The CDR3 DNA is TGCGCCAGCAGCTTGGATACGGGGGGGCCCAACAATGAGCAGTTCTTC.

The V call is TRBV5-4, the J call TRBJ2-1, with 12 bases matching TRBD2. V gave up 4 bases and J gave up 7 bases; unmatched junction bases: 21. The CDR3 is 20 residues long. Germline V gene data show CDR1 as SGHNT and CDR2 as YYREEE (reference sequence). CDR3 sequence (DNA): TGTGCCAGCAGCCTAAGAACGGGACTAGCGGGTTTCAGAGGTTCGAATGAGCAGTTCTTC. Translating it yields CASSLRTGLAGFRGSNEQFF.